This TCR beta chain was found in a study of regulatory T cells in long-lasting Graves disease. Time point of the sample: newly diagnosed GD, antithyroid drugs for less than 3 months. From PBMCs, RNA was extracted and then used to make the TCR library. HTBI primers from iRepertoire and Arm-PCR of CDR3 regions yielded the TCR beta libraries. TCRdb ran MiXCR on the multiplex PCR reads and lists one entry per CDR3 protein. The data hold 350,000 to 450,000 distinct CDR3 sequences, with about 15% observed a single time. Germline loops: CDR1 KGHDR, CDR2 SFDVKD. This CDR3 spans 14 amino acids. V gave up 9 bases and J gave up 0 bases, with 13 bases separating them. The same data also contributed to another study, on T cells in Graves' hyperthyroidism and ophthalmopathy.

The TCR originated in a woman aged 25 to 39 with Graves disease. The chain carries TRBV24-1 and TRBJ1-2, with D perhaps matching TRBD1 (5 bases). Here the sequenced sample was peripheral blood mononuclear cells (PBMCs), taken at new diagnosis, from a patient treated with antithyroid drugs. CDR3 DNA sequence: TGTGCCACCTCCCAGGGCGGAGCTAACTATGGCTACACCTTC. It translates to CATSQGGANYGYTF.